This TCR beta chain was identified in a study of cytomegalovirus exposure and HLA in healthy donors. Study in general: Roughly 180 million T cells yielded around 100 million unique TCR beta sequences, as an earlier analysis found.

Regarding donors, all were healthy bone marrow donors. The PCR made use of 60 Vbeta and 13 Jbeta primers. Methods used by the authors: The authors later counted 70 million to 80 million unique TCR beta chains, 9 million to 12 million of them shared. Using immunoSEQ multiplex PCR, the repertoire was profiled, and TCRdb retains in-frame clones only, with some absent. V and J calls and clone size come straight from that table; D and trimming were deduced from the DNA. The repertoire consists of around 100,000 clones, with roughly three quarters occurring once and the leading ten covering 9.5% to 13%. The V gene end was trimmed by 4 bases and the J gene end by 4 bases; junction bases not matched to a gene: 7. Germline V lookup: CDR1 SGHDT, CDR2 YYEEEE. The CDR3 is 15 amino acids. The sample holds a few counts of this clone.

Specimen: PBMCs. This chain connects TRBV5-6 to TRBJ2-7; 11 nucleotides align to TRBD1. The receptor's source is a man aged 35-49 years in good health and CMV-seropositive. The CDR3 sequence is CASSPGTGGIYEQYF. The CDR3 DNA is TGTGCCAGCAGCCCCGGGACAGGGGGGATTTACGAGCAGTACTTC. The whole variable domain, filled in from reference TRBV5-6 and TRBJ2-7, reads DAGVTQSPTHLIKTRGQQVTLRCSPKSGHDTVSWYQQALGQGPQFIFQYYEEEERQRGNFPDRFSGHQFPNYSSELNVNALLLGDSALYLCASSPGTGGIYEQYFGPGTRLTVT.